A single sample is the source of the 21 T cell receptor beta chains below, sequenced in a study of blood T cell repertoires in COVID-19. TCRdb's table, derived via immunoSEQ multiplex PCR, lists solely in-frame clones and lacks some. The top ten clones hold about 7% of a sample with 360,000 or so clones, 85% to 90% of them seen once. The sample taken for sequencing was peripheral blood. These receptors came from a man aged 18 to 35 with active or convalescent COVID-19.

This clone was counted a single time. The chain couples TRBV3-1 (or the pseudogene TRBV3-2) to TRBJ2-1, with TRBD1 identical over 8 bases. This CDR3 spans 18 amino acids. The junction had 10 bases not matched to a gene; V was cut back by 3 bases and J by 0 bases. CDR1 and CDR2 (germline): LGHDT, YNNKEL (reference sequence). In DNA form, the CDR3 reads TGTGCCAGCAGCCACCGGGACAGGACCTATGCCTCCTACAATGAGCAGTTCTTC. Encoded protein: CASSHRDRTYASYNEQFF.

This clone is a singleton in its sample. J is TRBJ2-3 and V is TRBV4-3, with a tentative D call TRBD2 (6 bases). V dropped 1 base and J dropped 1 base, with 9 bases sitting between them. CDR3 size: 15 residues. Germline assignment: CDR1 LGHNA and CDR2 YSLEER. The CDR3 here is CASSQGRGRTDTQYF. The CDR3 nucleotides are TGCGCCAGCAGCCAAGGGCGGGGACGCACAGATACGCAGTATTTT.

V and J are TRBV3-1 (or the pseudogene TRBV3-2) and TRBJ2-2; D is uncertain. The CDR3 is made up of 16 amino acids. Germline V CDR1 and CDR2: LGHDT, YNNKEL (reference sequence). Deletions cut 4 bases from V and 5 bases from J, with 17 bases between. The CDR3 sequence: CASSPLSGLPTGELFF. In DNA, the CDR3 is TGTGCCAGCAGCCCTCTCAGTGGGCTTCCAACCGGGGAGCTGTTTTTT.

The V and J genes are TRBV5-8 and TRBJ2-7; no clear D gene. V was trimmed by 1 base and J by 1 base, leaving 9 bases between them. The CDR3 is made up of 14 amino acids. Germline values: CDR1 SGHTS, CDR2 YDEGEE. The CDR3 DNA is TGTGCCAGCAGCTTGTTGGCGGATTCCTACGAGCAGTACTTC. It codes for CASSLLADSYEQYF.

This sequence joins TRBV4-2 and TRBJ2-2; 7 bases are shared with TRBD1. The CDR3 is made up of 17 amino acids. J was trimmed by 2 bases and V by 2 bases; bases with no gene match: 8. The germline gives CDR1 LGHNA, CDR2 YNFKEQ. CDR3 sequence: CASSQLQTGSNTGELFF. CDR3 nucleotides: TGTGCCAGCAGCCAACTCCAGACAGGGAGTAACACCGGGGAGCTGTTTTTT.

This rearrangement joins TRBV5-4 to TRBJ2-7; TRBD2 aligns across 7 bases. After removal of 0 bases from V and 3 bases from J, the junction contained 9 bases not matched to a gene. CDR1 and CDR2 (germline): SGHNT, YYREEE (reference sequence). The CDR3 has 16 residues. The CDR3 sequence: CASSLAGTIRNYEQYF. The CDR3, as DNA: TGTGCCAGCAGCTTGGCCGGGACTATACGAAACTACGAGCAGTACTTC.

The CDR3 DNA sequence: TGTGCCAGCAGCATACAGGTTAACTATGGCTACACCTTC. This codes for CASSIQVNYGYTF. The V gene is TRBV27, the J gene TRBJ1-2, with a weak D call TRBD1 (5 bases). The V end lost 6 bases, the J end lost 1 base, and 9 bases lay between the germline ends. Germline V lookup: CDR1 MNHEY, CDR2 SMNVEV (reference sequence). The length of the CDR3 is 13 residues.

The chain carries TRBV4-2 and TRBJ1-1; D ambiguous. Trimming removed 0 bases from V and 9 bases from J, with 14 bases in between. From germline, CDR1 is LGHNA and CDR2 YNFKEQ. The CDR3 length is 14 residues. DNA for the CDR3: TGTGCCAGCAGCCAAGATATGGCCACGAGGAAAGCTTTCTTT. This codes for CASSQDMATRKAFF.

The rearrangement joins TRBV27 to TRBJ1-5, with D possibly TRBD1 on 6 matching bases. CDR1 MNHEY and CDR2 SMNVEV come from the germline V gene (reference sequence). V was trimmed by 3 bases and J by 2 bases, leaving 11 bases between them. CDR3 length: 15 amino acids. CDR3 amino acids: CASSFTGFGNQPQHF. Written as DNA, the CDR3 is TGTGCCAGCAGTTTCACAGGGTTCGGCAATCAGCCCCAGCATTTT.

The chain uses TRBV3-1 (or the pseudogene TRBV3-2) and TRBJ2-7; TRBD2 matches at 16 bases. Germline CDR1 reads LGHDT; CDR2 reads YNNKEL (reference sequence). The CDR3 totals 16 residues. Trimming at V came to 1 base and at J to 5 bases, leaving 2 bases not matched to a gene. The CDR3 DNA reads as TGTGCCAGCAGCCAAGTGGGACTAGCGGGAGGGAACGAGCAGTACTTC. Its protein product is CASSQVGLAGGNEQYF.

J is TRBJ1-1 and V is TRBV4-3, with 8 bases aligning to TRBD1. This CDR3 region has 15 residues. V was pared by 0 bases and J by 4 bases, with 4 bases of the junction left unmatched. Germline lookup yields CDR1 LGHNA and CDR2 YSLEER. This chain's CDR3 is CASSQEPGGFTEAFF. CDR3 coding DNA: TGCGCCAGCAGCCAAGAACCAGGGGGCTTCACTGAAGCTTTCTTT.

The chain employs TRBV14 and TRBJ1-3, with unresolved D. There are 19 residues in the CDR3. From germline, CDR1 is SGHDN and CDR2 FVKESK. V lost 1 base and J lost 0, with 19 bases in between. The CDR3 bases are TGTGCCAGCAGCCAAGCCTGGGTGGAGGCAAAAAGCTCTGGAAACACCATATATTTT. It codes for CASSQAWVEAKSSGNTIYF.

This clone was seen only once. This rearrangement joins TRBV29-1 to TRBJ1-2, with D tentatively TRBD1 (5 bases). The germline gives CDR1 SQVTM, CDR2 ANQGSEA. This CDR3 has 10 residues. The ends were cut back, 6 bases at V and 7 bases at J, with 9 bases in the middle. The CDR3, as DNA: TGCAGCGTCAGGGAAAGTGGCTACACCTTC. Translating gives CSVRESGYTF. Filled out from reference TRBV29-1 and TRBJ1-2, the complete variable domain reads SAVISQKPSRDICQRGTSLTIQCQVDSQVTMMFWYRQQPGQSLTLIATANQGSEATYESGFVIDKFPISRPNLTFSTLTVSNMSPEDSSIYLCSVRESGYTFGSGTRLTVV.

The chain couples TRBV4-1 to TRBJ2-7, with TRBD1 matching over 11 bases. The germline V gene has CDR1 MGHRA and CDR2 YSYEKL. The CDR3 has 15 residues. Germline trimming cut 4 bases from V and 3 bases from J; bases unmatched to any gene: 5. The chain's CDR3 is CASSLSGTGGYEQYF. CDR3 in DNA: TGCGCCAGCAGCCTTTCGGGGACAGGGGGCTACGAGCAGTACTTC.

The CDR3 reads CASSPGQGSQPQHF. In DNA form, the CDR3 reads TGTGCCAGTAGTCCGGGACAGGGAAGTCAGCCCCAGCATTTT. V is TRBV19 and J is TRBJ1-5, with 9 bases aligning to TRBD1. The CDR3 covers 14 residues. In germline, CDR1 is LNHDA, CDR2 SQIVND (reference sequence). The V and J ends lost 5 bases and 6 bases, in that order; junction bases with no gene match: 5. Using reference TRBV19 and TRBJ1-5 for the parts outside the CDR3, the full variable domain is DGGITQSPKYLFRKEGQNVTLSCEQNLNHDAMYWYRQDPGQGLRLIYYSQIVNDFQKGDIAEGYSVSREKKESFPLTVTSAQKNPTAFYLCASSPGQGSQPQHFGDGTRLSIL.

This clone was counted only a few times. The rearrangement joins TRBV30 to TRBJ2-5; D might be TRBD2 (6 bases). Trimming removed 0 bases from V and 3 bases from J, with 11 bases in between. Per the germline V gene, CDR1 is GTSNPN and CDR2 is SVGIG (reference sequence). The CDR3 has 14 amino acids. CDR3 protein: CAWSVLSGEETQYF. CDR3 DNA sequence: TGTGCCTGGAGTGTTCTATCGGGGGAAGAGACCCAGTACTTC.

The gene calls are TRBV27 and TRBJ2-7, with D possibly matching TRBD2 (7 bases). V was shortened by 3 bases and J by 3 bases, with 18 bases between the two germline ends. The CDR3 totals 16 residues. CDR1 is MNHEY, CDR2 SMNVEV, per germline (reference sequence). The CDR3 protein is CASSLGGAPARYEQYF. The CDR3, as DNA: TGTGCCAGCAGTTTGGGGGGGGCGCCGGCCCGCTACGAGCAGTACTTC.

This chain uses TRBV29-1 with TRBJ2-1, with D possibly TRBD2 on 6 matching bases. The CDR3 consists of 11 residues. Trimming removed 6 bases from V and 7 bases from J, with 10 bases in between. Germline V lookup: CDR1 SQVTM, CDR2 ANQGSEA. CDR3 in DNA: TGCAGCGTCCGACTAGTGAATGAGCAGTTCTTC. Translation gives CSVRLVNEQFF.

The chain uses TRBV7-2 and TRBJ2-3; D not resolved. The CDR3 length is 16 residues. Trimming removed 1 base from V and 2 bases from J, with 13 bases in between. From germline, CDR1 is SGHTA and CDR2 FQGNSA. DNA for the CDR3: TGTGCCAGCAGCTTAGAAAGTCCTAAAGTCACAGATACGCAGTATTTT. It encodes CASSLESPKVTDTQYF.

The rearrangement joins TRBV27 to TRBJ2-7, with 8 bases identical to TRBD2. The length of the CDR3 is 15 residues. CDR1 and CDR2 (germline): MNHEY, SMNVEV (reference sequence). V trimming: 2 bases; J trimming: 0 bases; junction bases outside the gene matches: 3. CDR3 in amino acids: CASSLLRGASYEQYF. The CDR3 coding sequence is TGTGCCAGCAGTTTACTGCGGGGGGCCTCCTACGAGCAGTACTTC.

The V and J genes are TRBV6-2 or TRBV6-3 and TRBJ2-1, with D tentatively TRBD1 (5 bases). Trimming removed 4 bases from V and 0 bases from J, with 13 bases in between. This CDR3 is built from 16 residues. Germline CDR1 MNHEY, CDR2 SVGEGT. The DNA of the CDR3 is TGTGCCAGCAGTTCGCAGACAGCCGACTCCTACAATGAGCAGTTCTTC. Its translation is CASSSQTADSYNEQFF.